This TCR beta chain was sequenced during a study of blood T cell repertoires in COVID-19. Assay used: immunoSEQ multiplex PCR; TCRdb lists only in-frame clones, some missing. Here the sample spans roughly 100,000 clones, around 87% being singletons. The CDR3 extends over 15 amino acids. The V and J ends lost 9 bases and 3 bases, in that order; junction bases with no gene match: 11. The J gene is TRBJ1-3, the V gene TRBV23-1, with 7 bases fitting TRBD1. TRBV23-1 is an ORF, and what it does is uncertain. The receptor comes from a man in his fifties with acute or convalescent COVID-19. The sample taken for sequencing was peripheral blood. CDR3 loop: CASRGDSHFGNTIYF. The CDR3 DNA reads as TGCGCCAGTAGAGGGGACAGCCACTTTGGAAACACCATATATTTT.